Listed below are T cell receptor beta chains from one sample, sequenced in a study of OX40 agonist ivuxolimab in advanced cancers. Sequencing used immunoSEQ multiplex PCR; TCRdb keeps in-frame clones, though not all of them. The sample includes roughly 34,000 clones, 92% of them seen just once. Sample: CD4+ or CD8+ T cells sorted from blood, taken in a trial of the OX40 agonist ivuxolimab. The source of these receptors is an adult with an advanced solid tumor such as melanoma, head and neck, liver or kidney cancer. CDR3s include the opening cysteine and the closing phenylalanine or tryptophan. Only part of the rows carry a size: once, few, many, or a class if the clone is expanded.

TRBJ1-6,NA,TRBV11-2,CASSLVSGGGSPLHF
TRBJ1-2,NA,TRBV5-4,CASSPRQGARVRYGYTF
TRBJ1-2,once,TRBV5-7,CASSSPGGKGYTF
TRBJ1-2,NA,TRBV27,CASSPRTRATGSDGYTF
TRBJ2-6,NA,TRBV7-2,CASSLVSPFGANVLTF
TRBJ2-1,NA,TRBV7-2,CASSRGLAGYNEQFF
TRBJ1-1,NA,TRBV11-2,CASSFGTGAAFF
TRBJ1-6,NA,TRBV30,CAWNEGGQVSPLHF
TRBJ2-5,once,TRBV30,CAWTEGALQETQYF
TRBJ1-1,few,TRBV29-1,CSVYLYTEAFF
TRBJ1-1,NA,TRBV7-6,CASSSQGINTEAFF
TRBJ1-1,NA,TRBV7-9,CASSLVGAHTEAFF
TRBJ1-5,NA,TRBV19,CASSSVQGADQPQHF
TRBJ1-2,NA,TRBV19,CASSIGGPPADYGYTF
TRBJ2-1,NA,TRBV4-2,CASSQQEDPRYNEQFF
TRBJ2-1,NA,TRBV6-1,CASSDRGYNEQFF
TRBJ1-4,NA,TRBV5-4,CASTNGPGEDEKLFF
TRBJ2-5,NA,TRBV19,CATKMTRAEETQYF
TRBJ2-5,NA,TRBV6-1,CASSEAGTSGQETQYF
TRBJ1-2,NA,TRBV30,CAWSVSASYGYTF
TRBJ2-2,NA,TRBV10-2,CASSVNRGNGELFF
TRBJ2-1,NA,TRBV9,CASSPWGGDYNEQFF
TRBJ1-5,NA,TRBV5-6,CASSLGVTRNQPQHF
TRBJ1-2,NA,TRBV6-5,CASRSESWGYTF
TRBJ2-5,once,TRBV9,CASSVDGKETQYF
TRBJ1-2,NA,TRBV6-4,CASSPGTGGDRVYTF
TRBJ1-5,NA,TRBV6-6,CASHEQINQPQHF
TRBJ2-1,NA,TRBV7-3,CASSLQAGGNNEQFF
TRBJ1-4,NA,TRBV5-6,CASSLAWDAEKLFF
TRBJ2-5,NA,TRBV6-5,CASSSGPKETQYF
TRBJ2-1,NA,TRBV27,CASSAPSGGYNEQFF
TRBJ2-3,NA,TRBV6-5,CASSLAAGTDTQYF
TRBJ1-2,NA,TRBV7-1,CASSLEGVVYGYTF
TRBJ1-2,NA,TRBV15,CATSGYRDPYGYTF
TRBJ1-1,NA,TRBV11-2,CASSFRANTEAFF
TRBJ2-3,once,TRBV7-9,CASSRQTSGLAADTQYF
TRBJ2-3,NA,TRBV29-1,CSVVFSGTDTQYF
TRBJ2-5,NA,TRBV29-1,CSVAPTGSETQYF
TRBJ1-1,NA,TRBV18,CASSLRDRGRNTEAFF
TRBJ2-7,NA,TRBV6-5,CASWKGQGSYEQYF
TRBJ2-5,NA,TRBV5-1,CASSSTGTEEVETQYF
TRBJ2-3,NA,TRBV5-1,CASSREGAMPDTQYF
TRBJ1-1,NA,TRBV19,CASSKSYRNTEAFF
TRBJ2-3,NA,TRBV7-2,CASSWGDSTDTQYF
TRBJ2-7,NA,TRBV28,CASSLTGYEQYF
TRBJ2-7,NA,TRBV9,CASSPRLAGFSYEQYF
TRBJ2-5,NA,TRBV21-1,CASSKSDRRETQYF
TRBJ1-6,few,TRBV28,CASSLYGQEHSPLHF
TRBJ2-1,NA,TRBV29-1,CSVERQGFNEQFF
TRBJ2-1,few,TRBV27,CASRKTGTSGRYEQFF
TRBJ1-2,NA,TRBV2,CASRIAGGGYTF
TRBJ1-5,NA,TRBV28,CASSSRGGGPSNQPQHF
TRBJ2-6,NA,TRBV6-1,CASSDGSGANVLTF
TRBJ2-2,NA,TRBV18,CASSSGTPDTGELFF
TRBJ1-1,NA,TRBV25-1,CASSHERDGFAAFF
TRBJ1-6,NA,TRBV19,CASSLRDPNSPLHF
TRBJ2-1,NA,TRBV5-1,CASSLAGTPAYNEQFF
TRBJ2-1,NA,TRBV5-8,CASSFYRATYNEQFF
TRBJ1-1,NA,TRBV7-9,CASSRTGYIAEAFF